The 30 T cell receptor beta chains presented below share a single source sample, sequenced in a study of T cells in Graves' hyperthyroidism and ophthalmopathy. From RNA transcripts, TCR beta CDR3 regions were amplified. Primed by the HTBI set, a first-round RT-PCR was run on the TCR CDR3. Each CDR3 protein is one row after TCRdb ran MiXCR on the multiplex PCR reads. The profile shows 400,000 or so distinct CDR3 sequences, roughly 13% of them singletons. The specimen sequenced was blood. The receptors come from a man between 50 and 59 years old with Graves' ophthalmopathy.

A few counts support this clonotype. This chain joins TRBV12-3 or TRBV12-4 and TRBJ1-4, with a tentative D call TRBD1 (6 bases). With 9 bases removed from V and 7 bases from J, the gap between germline ends came to 15 bases. The CDR3 contains 13 residues. As DNA, the CDR3 is TGTGCCAGTAAAGGGGGGTCGGGTGAAAAACTGTTTTTT. This gives the protein CASKGGSGEKLFF.

The sample holds many counts of this clonotype. The chain joins TRBV2 to TRBJ1-1; D remains ambiguous. This CDR3 has 12 amino acids. Germline V CDR1 and CDR2: SNHLY, FYNNEI. Between the trimmed V and J ends, which lost 7 bases and 1 base, there was a span of 7 bases. This chain's CDR3 is CASMWENTEAFF. In nucleotides, the CDR3 is TGTGCCAGCATGTGGGAGAACACTGAAGCTTTCTTT.

The chain links TRBV19 to TRBJ2-2; D remains ambiguous. Germline lookup yields CDR1 LNHDA and CDR2 SQIVND (reference sequence). V lost 0 bases and J lost 1, with 9 bases in between. This CDR3 comprises 16 residues. CDR3: CASSIDRSRNTGELFF. For the CDR3, the DNA is TGTGCCAGTAGTATAGATAGGTCCAGGAACACCGGGGAGCTGTTTTTT.

This clonotype has only a few counts. The rearrangement joins TRBV9 to TRBJ2-2; 8 positions agree with TRBD2. Germline CDR1 reads SGDLS; CDR2 reads YYNGEE. V gave up 0 bases and J gave up 5 bases; unmatched junction bases: 6. CDR3 length: 16 residues. CDR3 protein: CASSVEAGGSTGELFF. CDR3 coding DNA: TGTGCCAGCAGCGTAGAGGCGGGAGGAAGTACCGGGGAGCTGTTTTTT.

The sample holds many counts of this clonotype. J is TRBJ2-2 and V is TRBV11-1; D is possibly TRBD1 (8 bases). The germline CDR1 and CDR2 sequences are SGHAT and FQDESV (reference sequence). There are 16 residues in the CDR3. Trimming removed 6 bases at V and 2 bases at J, with 16 bases between. The CDR3 spells CASRSTGGDNTGELFF. As DNA, the CDR3 is TGTGCCAGCAGATCCACAGGGGGGGATAACACCGGGGAGCTGTTTTTT.

This clonotype was counted many times. This chain links TRBV11-1 with TRBJ2-7, with D possibly TRBD1 on 6 matching bases. The germline CDR1 and CDR2 sequences are SGHAT and FQDESV (reference sequence). The V end lost 6 bases, the J end lost 3 bases, and 12 bases lay between the germline ends. The CDR3 consists of 13 residues. CDR3 sequence reads: CASSQDRIYEQYF. Here the CDR3 DNA reads TGTGCCAGCAGTCAAGACAGGATCTACGAGCAGTACTTC.

This clonotype was observed many times. This chain joins TRBV6-1 and TRBJ2-5; 9 positions agree with TRBD1. V gave up 3 bases and J gave up 2 bases; unmatched junction bases: 4. The CDR3 is 15 amino acids. Germline CDR1 is MNHNS and CDR2 is SASEGT. The CDR3 protein is CASSELGQGQETQYF. The CDR3 nucleotides read TGTGCCAGCAGTGAGCTGGGACAGGGTCAAGAGACCCAGTACTTC.

This clonotype was seen more than once but under ten times. The chain is built from TRBV4-1 and TRBJ2-7, with 7 positions matching TRBD1. CDR1 is MGHRA, CDR2 YSYEKL, per germline. The CDR3 is 16 amino acids. Trimming at V came to 4 bases and at J to 1 base, leaving 10 bases not matched to a gene. The CDR3 region has the DNA TGCGCCAGCAGCCCAGATAACAGGGGAGTATCCTACGAGCAGTACTTC. This codes for CASSPDNRGVSYEQYF.

The V call is TRBV14, the J call TRBJ2-1; D assignment may be TRBD1 or TRBD2 (5 bases each). The V gene lost 4 bases and the J gene lost 1 base, with 14 bases spanning the gap. Looked up from germline, CDR1 is SGHDN and CDR2 is FVKESK. CDR3 length: 16 amino acids. CDR3 DNA sequence: TGTGCCAGCAGCCGATCTTTGGGGGTGTCCTACAATGAGCAGTTCTTC. Residues: CASSRSLGVSYNEQFF.

There are many counts of this clonotype. This sequence joins TRBV18 and TRBJ2-1, with 14 bases lining up with TRBD2. Germline V lookup: CDR1 KGHSH, CDR2 LQKENI. This CDR3 region has 17 residues. J lost 5 bases, V lost 3 bases, and 6 bases had no gene match. The DNA of the CDR3 is TGTGCCAGCTCACCGCGGACTAGCGGGAGGCTCAACAATGAGCAGTTCTTC. Translating gives CASSPRTSGRLNNEQFF.

This clonotype was observed many times. The rearrangement links TRBV5-1 to TRBJ2-1; 9 positions agree with TRBD2. The CDR3 loop spans 15 amino acids. The germline CDR1 and CDR2 sequences are SGHRS and YFSETQ. The V segment lost 4 bases and the J segment 7 bases; nucleotides outside the gene matches: 9. Here the CDR3 reads CASSPEAGGQNEQFF. The CDR3 bases are TGCGCCAGCAGCCCGGAGGCGGGAGGGCAAAATGAGCAGTTCTTC.

This clonotype has at least ten counts. This rearrangement joins TRBV3-1 to TRBJ2-7; maybe TRBD2 (5 bases). The CDR3 totals 13 residues. CDR1 LGHDT and CDR2 YNNKEL come from the germline V gene (reference sequence). Trimming left V 5 bases short and J 3 bases short, with 11 bases between. CDR3 coding DNA: TGTGCCAGCAGCGTGGACGCGGGCTACGAGCAGTACTTC. This encodes CASSVDAGYEQYF.

Many counts were recorded for this clonotype. The chain employs TRBV27 and TRBJ1-2, with unresolved D. The germline V and J ends were trimmed by 2 bases and 4 bases, with 8 bases remaining between them. The CDR3 contains 13 residues. CDR1 and CDR2 (germline): MNHEY, SMNVEV (reference sequence). The CDR3 is CASSLVGSYGYTF. The DNA for the CDR3 is TGTGCCAGCAGTTTAGTGGGGTCCTATGGCTACACCTTC.

This clonotype was seen ten or more times. J is TRBJ2-3 and V is TRBV12-3 or TRBV12-4, with D perhaps matching TRBD1 or TRBD2 (5 bases each). The CDR3 spans 13 residues. Trimming left V 8 bases short and J 6 bases short, with 15 bases between. CDR3 sequence reads: CASALGETDTQYF. CDR3 sequence (DNA): TGTGCCAGCGCACTGGGGGAAACGGATACGCAGTATTTT.

This clonotype was seen ten or more times. For the CDR3, the DNA is TGCAGCGTTGTCCGGGACAGGGGGCTAGCTTTCTTT. Amino acid sequence: CSVVRDRGLAFF. This sequence joins TRBV29-1 and TRBJ1-1; 12 positions match TRBD1. In germline, CDR1 is SQVTM, CDR2 ANQGSEA. This CDR3 has 12 amino acids. Trimming took 4 bases from V and 10 from J; bases not matched to a gene: 4.

This clonotype was seen a few times. The J gene is TRBJ2-1, the V gene TRBV4-1; possibly TRBD2 for D (6 bases). V lost 3 bases and J lost 7, with 16 bases in between. There are 15 residues in the CDR3. Per germline, CDR1 MGHRA and CDR2 YSYEKL. The DNA for the CDR3 is TGCGCCAGCAGCCAGGGCGGGGTGCGTTGGAATGAGCAGTTCTTC. Protein sequence: CASSQGGVRWNEQFF.

V gene TRBV9 combines with J gene TRBJ2-1; weak D call: TRBD2 (5 bases). The CDR3 is 12 amino acids. CDR1 and CDR2 (germline): SGDLS, YYNGEE. The ends were cut back, 5 bases at V and 8 bases at J, with 11 bases in the middle. The CDR3 nucleotides are TGTGCCAGCAGTGAGAGTAGCGATGAGCAGTTCTTC. Its translation is CASSESSDEQFF.

This clonotype was seen at least ten times. This chain links TRBV12-3 or TRBV12-4 with TRBJ1-1, with D perhaps TRBD1 (6 bases). The CDR3 has 14 residues. Trimming shortened V by 5 bases and J by 10 bases, and 20 bases separated the two germline ends. CDR3 sequence reads: CASSRPGGGNSAFF. CDR3 DNA sequence: TGTGCCAGCAGTCGGCCTGGGGGGGGCAATTCAGCTTTCTTT.

This clonotype was recorded at least ten times. The chain uses TRBV3-1 and TRBJ1-6, with D possibly matching TRBD1 (6 bases). V lost 4 bases, J lost 7 bases, and 17 bases lay in between. The germline V gene encodes CDR1 LGHDT and CDR2 YNNKEL (reference sequence). This CDR3 region has 16 residues. The CDR3 coding sequence is TGTGCCAGCAGCCTGGAACCGGGACACACCAATTCACCCCTCCACTTT. This encodes CASSLEPGHTNSPLHF.

This clonotype was seen many times. The chain combines TRBV20-1 with TRBJ2-5; tentatively, D is TRBD2 (6 bases). V lost 6 bases to trimming and J lost 2 bases, with 16 bases between them. The CDR3 runs to 14 residues. The germline CDR1 and CDR2 sequences are DFQATT and SNEGSKA (reference sequence). CDR3 DNA: TGCAGTGCCCTACCGGGAGCGGAACAAGAGACCCAGTACTTC. Its protein product is CSALPGAEQETQYF.

The gene calls are TRBV7-8 and TRBJ2-2; 8 bases agree with TRBD2. Germline trimming cut 6 bases from V and 7 bases from J; bases unmatched to any gene: 10. CDR1 is SGHVS, CDR2 FQNEAQ, per germline. The CDR3 runs 15 residues. The CDR3 region is CASRKSGSENGELFF. Written as DNA, the CDR3 is TGTGCCAGCAGGAAAAGCGGGAGCGAGAACGGGGAGCTGTTTTTT.

This clonotype showed up many times. The genes are TRBV11-1 and TRBJ2-5; D is undetermined. Germline assignment: CDR1 SGHAT and CDR2 FQDESV (reference sequence). The CDR3 spans 13 residues. Trimming shortened V by 3 bases and J by 4 bases, and 9 bases separated the two germline ends. In nucleotides, the CDR3 is TGTGCCAGCAGCTTCGGGCTGGGAGAGACCCAGTACTTC. As protein: CASSFGLGETQYF.

This clonotype has a count of ten or more. Here the CDR3 reads CASIGTSGSGYNEQFF. The DNA for the CDR3 is TGCGCCAGCATCGGGACTAGCGGGAGTGGCTACAATGAGCAGTTCTTC. This chain links TRBV5-1 with TRBJ2-1, with 14 positions matching TRBD2. Trimming cost V 6 bases and J 3 bases; bases outside gene matches: 5. The CDR3 loop spans 16 amino acids. Germline V gene sequence: CDR1 SGHRS, CDR2 YFSETQ.

The sample holds many counts of this clonotype. The chain uses TRBV5-1 and TRBJ2-3, with D possibly TRBD2 on 6 matching bases. The CDR3 length is 13 residues. V was cut by 0 bases and J by 9 bases, with 11 bases left in between. Per the germline V gene, CDR1 is SGHRS and CDR2 is YFSETQ. The CDR3 bases are TGCGCCAGCAGCTTGGATGGGCGGGACACGCAGTATTTT. Translated: CASSLDGRDTQYF.

This clonotype was observed a few times. J is TRBJ2-7 and V is TRBV24-1; 8 positions match TRBD2. Unmatched junction bases numbered 9, after V lost 1 base and J lost 2 bases. CDR3 length: 17 residues. Germline-derived CDR1 and CDR2 are KGHDR and SFDVKD. The CDR3 nucleotides are TGTGCCACCAGTGATTTTTCGAGCGGGAGAGACCCCTACGAGCAGTACTTC. Translated, it gives CATSDFSSGRDPYEQYF.

This clonotype was observed at least ten times. This chain connects TRBV3-1 to TRBJ2-5; 11 bases match TRBD2. The germline V gene encodes CDR1 LGHDT and CDR2 YNNKEL (reference sequence). The CDR3 runs to 19 residues. Trimming cost V 1 base and J 3 bases; bases outside gene matches: 13. The DNA of the CDR3 is TGTGCCAGCAGCCAAGTGGGAAGACGGCTGGGACTAGCGGAAGAGACCCAGTACTTC. Its protein is CASSQVGRRLGLAEETQYF.

CDR3 DNA: TGTGCCAGCGGCGAGGGAGGGGGTGAGCAGTTCTTC. As protein: CASGEGGGEQFF. V gene TRBV7-9 combines with J gene TRBJ2-1, with a possible D match to TRBD2 (7 bases). There are 12 residues in the CDR3. With 8 bases removed from V and 9 bases from J, the gap between germline ends came to 14 bases. Germline V gene sequence: CDR1 SEHNR, CDR2 FQNEAQ (reference sequence).

There are many counts of this clonotype. V usage is TRBV14 and J usage is TRBJ2-3; tentatively, D is TRBD1 or TRBD2 (5 bases each). Trimming took 2 bases from V and 1 from J, leaving 10 bases between them. Germline-derived CDR1 and CDR2 are SGHDN and FVKESK. The CDR3 is 15 residues long. The CDR3 loop reads CASSQRRGRTDTQYF. In nucleotides, the CDR3 is TGTGCCAGCAGCCAACGAAGGGGACGCACAGATACGCAGTATTTT.

This clonotype was counted ten times or more. V and J are TRBV28 and TRBJ2-1; 9 nucleotides match TRBD2. The V segment lost 2 bases and the J segment 5 bases; nucleotides outside the gene matches: 4. CDR1 and CDR2 (germline): MDHEN, SYDVKM. The CDR3 is 15 amino acids. The chain's CDR3 is CASSLVAGVNNEQFF. CDR3 coding DNA: TGTGCCAGCAGTTTAGTAGCGGGGGTAAACAATGAGCAGTTCTTC.

The chain recombines TRBV20-1 with TRBJ1-5; D not resolved. Germline V gene lookup returns CDR1 DFQATT and CDR2 SNEGSKA (reference sequence). The CDR3 has 13 residues. Trimming removed 3 bases from V and 4 bases from J, with 10 bases in between. CDR3 nucleotides: TGCAGTGCTAGGACCGACGGGAATCAGCCCCAGCATTTT. Amino acids: CSARTDGNQPQHF.